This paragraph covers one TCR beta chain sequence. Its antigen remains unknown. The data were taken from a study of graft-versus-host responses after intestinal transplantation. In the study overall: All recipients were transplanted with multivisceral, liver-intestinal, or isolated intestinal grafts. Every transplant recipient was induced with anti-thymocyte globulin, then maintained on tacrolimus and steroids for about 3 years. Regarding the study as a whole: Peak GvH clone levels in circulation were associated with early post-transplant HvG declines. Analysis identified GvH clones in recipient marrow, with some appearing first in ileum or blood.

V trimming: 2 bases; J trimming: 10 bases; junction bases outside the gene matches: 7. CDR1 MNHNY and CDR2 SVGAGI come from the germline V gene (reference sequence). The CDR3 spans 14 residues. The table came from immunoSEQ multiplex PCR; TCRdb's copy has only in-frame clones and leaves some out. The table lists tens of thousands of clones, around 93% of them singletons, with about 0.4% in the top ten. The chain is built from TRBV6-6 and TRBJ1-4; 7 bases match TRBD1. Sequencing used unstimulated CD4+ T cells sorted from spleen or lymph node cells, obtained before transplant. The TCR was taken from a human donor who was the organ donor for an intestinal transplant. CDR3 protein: CASSYGEGARKLFF. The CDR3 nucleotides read TGTGCCAGCAGTTACGGGGAGGGGGCTCGAAAACTGTTTTTT.